A selection of T cell receptor beta chains follows, all from one sample in a study of monozygotic twins with inflammatory bowel disease. TCRdb re-called the 5' RACE reads and catalogs CDR3 proteins one per entry, DNA excluded. In total, the table holds some 330,000 distinct CDR3 sequences. The sequenced sample was blood. All receptors come from a human donor with ulcerative colitis or Crohn's disease, or a healthy co-twin of an affected twin (not recorded which). CDR3s include the opening cysteine and the closing phenylalanine or tryptophan. Each record gives: V gene, J gene, CDR3 length, CDR3 protein.

v_call: TRBV5-6; j_call: TRBJ2-1; cdr3_length: 14; cdr3_aa: CASSFPTGVNEQFF
v_call: TRBV12-3/TRBV12-4; j_call: TRBJ1-6; cdr3_length: 16; cdr3_aa: CASSLAARVNNSPLHF
v_call: TRBV9; j_call: TRBJ2-3; cdr3_length: 12; cdr3_aa: CASSVAGGAQYF
v_call: TRBV5-1; j_call: TRBJ2-7; cdr3_length: 15; cdr3_aa: CASSLVLGADYEQYF
v_call: TRBV5-6; j_call: TRBJ1-1; cdr3_length: 16; cdr3_aa: CASSSWGGSRSTEAFF
v_call: TRBV29-1; j_call: TRBJ2-7; cdr3_length: 13; cdr3_aa: CSVDGGNSYEQYF
v_call: TRBV6-5; j_call: TRBJ2-2; cdr3_length: 17; cdr3_aa: CASSYSLTGIHTGELFF
v_call: TRBV5-1; j_call: TRBJ2-1; cdr3_length: 15; cdr3_aa: CASSADGASMIEQFF
v_call: TRBV5-6; j_call: TRBJ2-7; cdr3_length: 14; cdr3_aa: CASSLRGGKYEQYF
v_call: TRBV7-8; j_call: TRBJ2-7; cdr3_length: 14; cdr3_aa: CASRKDILSYEQYF
v_call: TRBV2; j_call: TRBJ1-2; cdr3_length: 15; cdr3_aa: CASSEYPQETSGYTF
v_call: TRBV12-3/TRBV12-4; j_call: TRBJ1-5; cdr3_length: 15; cdr3_aa: CASSLSEASNQPQHF
v_call: TRBV2; j_call: TRBJ1-5; cdr3_length: 14; cdr3_aa: CASTRTGGNQPQHF
v_call: TRBV10-3; j_call: TRBJ2-3; cdr3_length: 13; cdr3_aa: CAISESETDTQYF
v_call: TRBV30; j_call: TRBJ2-7; cdr3_length: 15; cdr3_aa: CAWSVSIIPFSEQYF
v_call: TRBV27; j_call: TRBJ2-7; cdr3_length: 18; cdr3_aa: CASSFQNPTGIRSGEQYF
v_call: TRBV2; j_call: TRBJ1-1; cdr3_length: 14; cdr3_aa: CASRSDRAGTEAFF
v_call: TRBV12-3/TRBV12-4; j_call: TRBJ1-1; cdr3_length: 14; cdr3_aa: CASSRGRAGQEAFF
v_call: TRBV7-9; j_call: TRBJ1-1; cdr3_length: 17; cdr3_aa: CASSYATEGRVNTEAFF
v_call: TRBV5-1; j_call: TRBJ2-3; cdr3_length: 17; cdr3_aa: CASSPGTSGRGPDTQYF
v_call: TRBV7-2; j_call: TRBJ1-4; cdr3_length: 13; cdr3_aa: CASSLVADEKLFF
v_call: TRBV20-1; j_call: TRBJ2-2; cdr3_length: 16; cdr3_aa: CSARSGQGINTGELFF
v_call: TRBV4-3; j_call: TRBJ2-3; cdr3_length: 13; cdr3_aa: CASNRQPGDTQYF
v_call: TRBV6-1; j_call: TRBJ2-7; cdr3_length: 14; cdr3_aa: CASSRSQLNWEQYF
v_call: TRBV5-1; j_call: TRBJ2-7; cdr3_length: 15; cdr3_aa: CASSQGARIIYEQYF
v_call: TRBV19; j_call: TRBJ2-7; cdr3_length: 17; cdr3_aa: CASSPTRHRVSSYEQYF
v_call: TRBV2; j_call: TRBJ2-1; cdr3_length: 14; cdr3_aa: CASSTGTFYNEQFF
v_call: TRBV15; j_call: TRBJ2-1; cdr3_length: 16; cdr3_aa: CATSRPDRGETLGQFF
v_call: TRBV19; j_call: TRBJ2-3; cdr3_length: 17; cdr3_aa: CASSGRLAGRQGDTQYF
v_call: TRBV7-6; j_call: TRBJ2-7; cdr3_length: 13; cdr3_aa: CASSLGHLYEQYF
v_call: TRBV20-1; j_call: TRBJ2-1; cdr3_length: 14; cdr3_aa: CSAKIAGKYNEQFF
v_call: TRBV20-1; j_call: TRBJ1-1; cdr3_length: 16; cdr3_aa: CSARARDRGWNTEAFF
v_call: TRBV10-3; j_call: TRBJ1-5; cdr3_length: 12; cdr3_aa: CATGTGNQPQHF
v_call: TRBV20-1; j_call: TRBJ2-2; cdr3_length: 13; cdr3_aa: CSAWRGITGELFF
v_call: TRBV19; j_call: TRBJ1-2; cdr3_length: 15; cdr3_aa: CASSIAARGIYGYTF
v_call: TRBV12-3/TRBV12-4; j_call: TRBJ2-5; cdr3_length: 15; cdr3_aa: CASSYLATYQETQYF
v_call: TRBV7-2; j_call: TRBJ2-7; cdr3_length: 16; cdr3_aa: CASSLGGTVGTYEQYF
v_call: TRBV20-1; j_call: TRBJ2-2; cdr3_length: 13; cdr3_aa: CSASIWNTGELFF
v_call: TRBV30; j_call: TRBJ2-7; cdr3_length: 11; cdr3_aa: CAWSRTYEQYF
v_call: TRBV6-5; j_call: TRBJ2-7; cdr3_length: 14; cdr3_aa: CASSYRTGGNRAYF
v_call: TRBV12-3/TRBV12-4; j_call: TRBJ2-2; cdr3_length: 13; cdr3_aa: CASRLSNTGELFF
v_call: TRBV28; j_call: TRBJ1-5; cdr3_length: 16; cdr3_aa: CASSNGDRGRGQPQHF
v_call: TRBV9; j_call: TRBJ2-2; cdr3_length: 16; cdr3_aa: CASSVGQGANTGELFF
v_call: TRBV12-3/TRBV12-4; j_call: TRBJ2-3; cdr3_length: 15; cdr3_aa: CASSFSRGVADTQYF
v_call: TRBV20-1; j_call: TRBJ1-1; cdr3_length: 14; cdr3_aa: CSAKTGHWNTEAFF
v_call: TRBV21-1; j_call: TRBJ2-7; cdr3_length: 15; cdr3_aa: CASSKGRQGEYEQYF
v_call: TRBV27; j_call: TRBJ1-5; cdr3_length: 14; cdr3_aa: CASSRGYSNQPQHF
v_call: TRBV10-3; j_call: TRBJ1-5; cdr3_length: 13; cdr3_aa: CAIKGEGNQPQHF
v_call: TRBV5-4; j_call: TRBJ2-2; cdr3_length: 13; cdr3_aa: CASGGGDTGELFF
v_call: TRBV9; j_call: TRBJ2-3; cdr3_length: 14; cdr3_aa: CASTPTSVEDTQYF
v_call: TRBV6-1; j_call: TRBJ1-1; cdr3_length: 16; cdr3_aa: CASSKPLLGGGTEAFF
v_call: TRBV4-3; j_call: TRBJ2-4; cdr3_length: 20; cdr3_aa: CASSQEDKRLSLLAKNIQYF
v_call: TRBV7-2; j_call: TRBJ2-2; cdr3_length: 15; cdr3_aa: CASSLARGGTGELFF
v_call: TRBV5-1; j_call: TRBJ2-1; cdr3_length: 12; cdr3_aa: CASSLSLDEQFF
v_call: TRBV7-6; j_call: TRBJ1-4; cdr3_length: 14; cdr3_aa: CASSWGRGNEKLFF
v_call: TRBV7-3; j_call: TRBJ2-3; cdr3_length: 13; cdr3_aa: CASSSPGTDTQYF
v_call: TRBV7-2; j_call: TRBJ1-5; cdr3_length: 14; cdr3_aa: CASSLSSWPQPQHF